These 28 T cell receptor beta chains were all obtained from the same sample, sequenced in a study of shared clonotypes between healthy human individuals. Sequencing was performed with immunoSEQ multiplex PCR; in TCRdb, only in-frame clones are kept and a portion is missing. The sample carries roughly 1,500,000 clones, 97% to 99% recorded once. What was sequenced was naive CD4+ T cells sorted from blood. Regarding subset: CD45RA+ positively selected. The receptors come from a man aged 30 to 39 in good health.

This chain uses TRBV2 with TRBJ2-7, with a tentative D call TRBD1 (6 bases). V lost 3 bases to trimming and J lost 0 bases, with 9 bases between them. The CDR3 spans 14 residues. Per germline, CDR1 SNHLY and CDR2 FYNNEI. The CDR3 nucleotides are TGTGCCAGCAGTGACCAGGGGAGCTCCTACGAGCAGTACTTC. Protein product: CASSDQGSSYEQYF.

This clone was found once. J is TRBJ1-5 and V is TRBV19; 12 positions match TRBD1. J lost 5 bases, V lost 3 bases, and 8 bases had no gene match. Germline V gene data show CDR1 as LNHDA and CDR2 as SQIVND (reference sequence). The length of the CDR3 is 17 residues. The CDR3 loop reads CASSILGTGGTDQPQHF. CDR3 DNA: TGTGCCAGTAGTATTCTGGGGACAGGGGGCACGGATCAGCCCCAGCATTTT.

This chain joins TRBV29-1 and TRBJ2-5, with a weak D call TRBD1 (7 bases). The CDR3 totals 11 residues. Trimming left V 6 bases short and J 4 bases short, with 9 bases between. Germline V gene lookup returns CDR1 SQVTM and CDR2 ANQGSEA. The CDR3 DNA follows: TGCAGCGTCCAGGGGGGAGAGACCCAGTACTTC. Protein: CSVQGGETQYF.

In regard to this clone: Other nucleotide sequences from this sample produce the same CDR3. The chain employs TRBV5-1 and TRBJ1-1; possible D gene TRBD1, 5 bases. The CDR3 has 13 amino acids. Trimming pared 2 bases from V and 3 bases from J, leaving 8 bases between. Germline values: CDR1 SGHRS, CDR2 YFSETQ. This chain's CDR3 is CASSFGGDTEAFF. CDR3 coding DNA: TGCGCCAGCAGCTTCGGGGGGGACACTGAAGCTTTCTTT.

The CDR3 sequence: CASSFIGALEQYF. CDR3 nucleotides: TGTGCCAGCAGCTTTATAGGTGCCCTCGAGCAGTACTTC. The genes are TRBV7-9 and TRBJ2-7; D unresolved. Trimming removed 3 bases from V and 6 bases from J, with 12 bases in between. The CDR3 extends over 13 amino acids. The germline V gene encodes CDR1 SEHNR and CDR2 FQNEAQ (reference sequence).

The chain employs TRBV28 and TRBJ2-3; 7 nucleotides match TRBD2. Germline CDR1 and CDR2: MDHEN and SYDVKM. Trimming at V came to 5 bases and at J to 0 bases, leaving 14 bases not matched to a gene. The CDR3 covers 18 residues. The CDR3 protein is CASSLHLRGSSSTDTQYF. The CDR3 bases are TGTGCCAGCAGTCTCCACTTGCGGGGGAGTTCTAGCACAGATACGCAGTATTTT. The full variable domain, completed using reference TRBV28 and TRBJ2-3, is DVKVTQSSRYLVKRTGEKVFLECVQDMDHENMFWYRQDPGLGLRLIYFSYDVKMKEKGDIPEGYSVSREKKERFSLILESASTNQTSMYLCASSLHLRGSSSTDTQYFGPGTRLTVL.

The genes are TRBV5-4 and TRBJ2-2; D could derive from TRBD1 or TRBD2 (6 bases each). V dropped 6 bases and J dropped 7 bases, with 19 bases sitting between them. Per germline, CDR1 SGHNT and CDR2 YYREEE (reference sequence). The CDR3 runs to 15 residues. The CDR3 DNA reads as TGTGCCAGCACCGCAACCGGGGGCCCGGTCGGGGAGCTGTTTTTT. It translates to CASTATGGPVGELFF.

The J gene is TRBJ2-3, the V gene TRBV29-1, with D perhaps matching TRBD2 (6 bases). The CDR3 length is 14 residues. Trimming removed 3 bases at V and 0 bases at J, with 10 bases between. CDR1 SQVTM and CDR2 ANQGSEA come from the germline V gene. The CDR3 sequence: CSVDLADSTDTQYF. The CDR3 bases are TGCAGCGTTGATTTAGCGGATAGCACAGATACGCAGTATTTT.

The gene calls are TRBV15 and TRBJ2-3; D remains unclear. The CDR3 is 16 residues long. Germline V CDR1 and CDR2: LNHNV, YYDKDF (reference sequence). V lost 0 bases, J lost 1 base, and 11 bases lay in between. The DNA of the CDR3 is TGTGCCACCAGCAGAGAGACCGGGTTACGCACAGATACGCAGTATTTT. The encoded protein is CATSRETGLRTDTQYF.

CDR3 protein: CASRTPGLAGENEQFF. The CDR3 DNA follows: TGTGCCAGTAGAACTCCGGGACTAGCGGGGGAAAATGAGCAGTTCTTC. V is TRBV19 and J is TRBJ2-1; TRBD2 matches 14 bases. Per germline, CDR1 LNHDA and CDR2 SQIVND (reference sequence). V shed 6 bases, J shed 7 bases, and the junction held 8 bases outside the gene matches. This CDR3 has 16 residues.

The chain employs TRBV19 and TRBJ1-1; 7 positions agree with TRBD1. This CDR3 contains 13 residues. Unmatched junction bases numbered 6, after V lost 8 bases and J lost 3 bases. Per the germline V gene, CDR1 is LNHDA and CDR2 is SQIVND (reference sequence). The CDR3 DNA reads TGTGCCAGTCGGGACAGTATCCACACTGAAGCTTTCTTT. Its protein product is CASRDSIHTEAFF. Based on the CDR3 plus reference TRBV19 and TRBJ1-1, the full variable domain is DGGITQSPKYLFRKEGQNVTLSCEQNLNHDAMYWYRQDPGQGLRLIYYSQIVNDFQKGDIAEGYSVSREKKESFPLTVTSAQKNPTAFYLCASRDSIHTEAFFGQGTRLTVV.

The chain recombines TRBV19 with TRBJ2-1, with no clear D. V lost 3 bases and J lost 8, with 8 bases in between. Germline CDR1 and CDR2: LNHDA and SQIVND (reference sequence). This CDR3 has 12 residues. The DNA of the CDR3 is TGTGCCAGTAGTATTTGGGGATATGAGCAGTTCTTC. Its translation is CASSIWGYEQFF.

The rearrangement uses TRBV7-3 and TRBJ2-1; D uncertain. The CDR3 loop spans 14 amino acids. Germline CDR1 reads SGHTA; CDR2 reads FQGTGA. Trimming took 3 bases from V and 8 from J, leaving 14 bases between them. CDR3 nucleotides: TGTGCCAGCAGCTTTCTGTATCCCCGGGATGAGCAGTTCTTC. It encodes CASSFLYPRDEQFF.

This CDR3 is CASSLGSGGNSYNEQFF. CDR3 DNA: TGTGCCAGCAGCTTAGGGTCTGGCGGCAACTCCTACAATGAGCAGTTCTTC. The V call is TRBV7-9, the J call TRBJ2-1; D gene ambiguous. V was clipped by 1 base and J by 0 bases, with 13 bases between them. CDR3 length: 17 residues. Germline CDR1 is SEHNR and CDR2 is FQNEAQ (reference sequence).

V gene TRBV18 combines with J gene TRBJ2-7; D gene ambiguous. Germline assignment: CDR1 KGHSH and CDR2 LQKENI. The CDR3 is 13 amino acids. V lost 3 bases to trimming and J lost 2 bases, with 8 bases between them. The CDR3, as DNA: TGTGCCAGCTCACCGGCTCAGCCCTACGAGCAGTACTTC. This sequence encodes CASSPAQPYEQYF.

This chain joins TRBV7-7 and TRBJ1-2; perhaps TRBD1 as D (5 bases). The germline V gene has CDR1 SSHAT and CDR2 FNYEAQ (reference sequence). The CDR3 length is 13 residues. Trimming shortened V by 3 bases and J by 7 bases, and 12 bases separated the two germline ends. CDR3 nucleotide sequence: TGTGCCAGCAGCTTGCCAGGGTTAGGTGGCTACACCTTC. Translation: CASSLPGLGGYTF.

CDR3 residues: CASSEELYSNQPQHF. DNA for the CDR3: TGTGCCAGCAGTGAAGAGCTCTATAGCAATCAGCCCCAGCATTTT. The gene calls are TRBV2 and TRBJ1-5; D is ambiguous. This CDR3 has 15 amino acids. Germline V lookup: CDR1 SNHLY, CDR2 FYNNEI. The V gene lost 1 base and the J gene lost 0 bases, with 7 bases spanning the gap.

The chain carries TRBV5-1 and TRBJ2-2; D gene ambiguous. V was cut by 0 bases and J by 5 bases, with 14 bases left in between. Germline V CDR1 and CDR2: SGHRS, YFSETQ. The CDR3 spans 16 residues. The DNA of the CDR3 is TGCGCCAGCAGCTTGGCTCGTATGTGGGGAACCGGGGAGCTGTTTTTT. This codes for CASSLARMWGTGELFF.

The CDR3 sequence is CASSFTSSGNTIYF. In DNA, the CDR3 is TGTGCCAGCAGCTTTACATCTTCTGGAAACACCATATATTTT. The chain employs TRBV7-8 and TRBJ1-3; D unresolved. Germline V gives CDR1 SGHVS, CDR2 FQNEAQ. This CDR3 contains 14 residues. Trimming pared 3 bases from V and 1 base from J, leaving 7 bases between.

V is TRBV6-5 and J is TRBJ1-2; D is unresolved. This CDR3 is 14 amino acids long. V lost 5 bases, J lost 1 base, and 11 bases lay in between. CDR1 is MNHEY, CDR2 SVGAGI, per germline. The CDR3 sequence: CASSHGLINYGYTF. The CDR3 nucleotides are TGTGCCAGCAGTCACGGACTGATTAACTATGGCTACACCTTC.

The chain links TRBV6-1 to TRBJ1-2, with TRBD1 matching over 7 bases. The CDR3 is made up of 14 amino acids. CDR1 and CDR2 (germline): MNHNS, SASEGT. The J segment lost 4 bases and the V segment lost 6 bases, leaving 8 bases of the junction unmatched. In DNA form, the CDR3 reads TGTGCCAGCAGAGACGACAGGGTCGGCTATGGCTACACCTTC. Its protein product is CASRDDRVGYGYTF.

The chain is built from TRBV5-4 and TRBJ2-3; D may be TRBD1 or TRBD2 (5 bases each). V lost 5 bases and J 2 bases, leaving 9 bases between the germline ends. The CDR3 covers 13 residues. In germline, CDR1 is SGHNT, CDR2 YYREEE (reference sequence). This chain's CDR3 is CASRGTLTDTQYF. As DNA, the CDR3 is TGTGCCAGCAGGGGGACCCTCACAGATACGCAGTATTTT.

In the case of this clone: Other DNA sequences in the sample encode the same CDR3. CDR3 coding DNA: TGCGCCAGCAGCACGGGAGAGTCCTACAATGAGCAGTTCTTC. This encodes CASSTGESYNEQFF. The chain carries TRBV5-1 and TRBJ2-1; D may be TRBD2 (6 bases). There are 14 residues in the CDR3. CDR1 and CDR2 from the germline V gene are SGHRS and YFSETQ. The ends were cut back, 4 bases at V and 1 base at J, with 9 bases in the middle.

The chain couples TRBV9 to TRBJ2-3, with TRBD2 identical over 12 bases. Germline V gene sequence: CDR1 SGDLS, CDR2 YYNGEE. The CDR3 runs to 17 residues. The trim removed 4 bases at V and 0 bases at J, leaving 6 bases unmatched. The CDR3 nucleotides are TGTGCCAGCAGCCGACTAGCGGGAGCTCCTAGCACAGATACGCAGTATTTT. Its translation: CASSRLAGAPSTDTQYF.

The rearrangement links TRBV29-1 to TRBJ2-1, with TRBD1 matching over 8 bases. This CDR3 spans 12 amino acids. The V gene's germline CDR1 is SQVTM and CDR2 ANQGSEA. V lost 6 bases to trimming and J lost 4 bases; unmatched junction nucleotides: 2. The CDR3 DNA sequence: TGCAGCGTGGACAGGGCTTACAATGAGCAGTTCTTC. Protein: CSVDRAYNEQFF.

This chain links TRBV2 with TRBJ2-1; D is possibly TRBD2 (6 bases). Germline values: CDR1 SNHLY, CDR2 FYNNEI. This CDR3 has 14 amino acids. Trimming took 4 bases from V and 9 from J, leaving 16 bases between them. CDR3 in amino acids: CASSVASVGGEQFF. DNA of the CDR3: TGTGCCAGCAGTGTGGCTAGCGTTGGAGGTGAGCAGTTCTTC.

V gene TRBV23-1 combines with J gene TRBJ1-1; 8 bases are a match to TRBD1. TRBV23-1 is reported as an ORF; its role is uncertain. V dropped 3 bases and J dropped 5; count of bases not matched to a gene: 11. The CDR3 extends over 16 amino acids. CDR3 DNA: TGCGCCAGCAGTCATCAGGGGGCGGGACAGATAACTGAAGCTTTCTTT. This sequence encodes CASSHQGAGQITEAFF.

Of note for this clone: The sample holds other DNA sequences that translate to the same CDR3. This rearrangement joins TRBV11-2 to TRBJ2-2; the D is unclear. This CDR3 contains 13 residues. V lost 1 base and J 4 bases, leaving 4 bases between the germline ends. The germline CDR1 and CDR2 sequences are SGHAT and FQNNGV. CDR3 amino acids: CASSLVTTGELFF. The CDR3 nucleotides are TGTGCCAGCAGCTTAGTGACCACCGGGGAGCTGTTTTTT.